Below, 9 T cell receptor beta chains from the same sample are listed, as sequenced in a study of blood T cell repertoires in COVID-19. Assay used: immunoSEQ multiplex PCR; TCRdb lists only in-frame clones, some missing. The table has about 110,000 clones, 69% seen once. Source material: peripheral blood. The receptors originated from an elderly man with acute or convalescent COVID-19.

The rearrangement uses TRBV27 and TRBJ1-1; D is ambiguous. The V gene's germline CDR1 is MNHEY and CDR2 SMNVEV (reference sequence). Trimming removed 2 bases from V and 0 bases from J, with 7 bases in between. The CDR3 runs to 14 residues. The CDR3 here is CASSLKSVNTEAFF. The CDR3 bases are TGTGCCAGCAGTTTAAAGAGCGTGAACACTGAAGCTTTCTTT.

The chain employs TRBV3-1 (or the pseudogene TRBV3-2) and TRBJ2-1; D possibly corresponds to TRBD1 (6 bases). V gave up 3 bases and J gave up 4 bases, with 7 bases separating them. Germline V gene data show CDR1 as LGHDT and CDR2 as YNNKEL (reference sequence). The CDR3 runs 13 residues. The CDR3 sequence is CASSQGAYNEQFF. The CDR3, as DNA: TGTGCCAGCAGCCAGGGGGCGTACAATGAGCAGTTCTTC.

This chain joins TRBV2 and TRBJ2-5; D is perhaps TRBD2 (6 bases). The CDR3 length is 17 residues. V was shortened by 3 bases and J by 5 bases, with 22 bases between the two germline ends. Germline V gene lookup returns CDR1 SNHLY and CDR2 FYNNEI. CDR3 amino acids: CASSEGGGWGREETQYF. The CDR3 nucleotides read TGTGCCAGCAGTGAGGGAGGCGGGTGGGGCCGAGAGGAGACCCAGTACTTC.

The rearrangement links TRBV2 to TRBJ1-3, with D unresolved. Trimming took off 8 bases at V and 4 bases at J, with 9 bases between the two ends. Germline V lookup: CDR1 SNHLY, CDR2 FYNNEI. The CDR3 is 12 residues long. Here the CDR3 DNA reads TGTGCCAGCGCGGGCAGAGGAAACACCATATATTTT. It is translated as CASAGRGNTIYF.

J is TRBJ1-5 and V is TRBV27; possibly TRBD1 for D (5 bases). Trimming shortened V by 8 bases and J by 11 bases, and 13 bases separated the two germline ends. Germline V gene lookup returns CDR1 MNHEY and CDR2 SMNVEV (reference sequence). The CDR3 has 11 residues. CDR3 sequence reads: CASGTGGSQHF. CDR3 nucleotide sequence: TGTGCCAGCGGAACCGGGGGGTCCCAGCATTTT.

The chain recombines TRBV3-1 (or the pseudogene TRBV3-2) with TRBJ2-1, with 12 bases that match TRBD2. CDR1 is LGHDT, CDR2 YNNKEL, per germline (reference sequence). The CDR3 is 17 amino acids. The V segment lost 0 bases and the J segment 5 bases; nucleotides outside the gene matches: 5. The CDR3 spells CASSQEIRLAGDNEQFF. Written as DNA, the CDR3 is TGTGCCAGCAGCCAAGAAATCAGACTAGCGGGAGACAATGAGCAGTTCTTC.

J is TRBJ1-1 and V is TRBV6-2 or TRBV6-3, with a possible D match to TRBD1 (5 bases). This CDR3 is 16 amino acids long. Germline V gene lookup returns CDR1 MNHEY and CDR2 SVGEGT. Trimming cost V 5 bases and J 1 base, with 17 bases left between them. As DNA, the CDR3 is TGTGCCAGCAGTCCGGGACCCTTAGCGGAGAACACTGAAGCTTTCTTT. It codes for CASSPGPLAENTEAFF.

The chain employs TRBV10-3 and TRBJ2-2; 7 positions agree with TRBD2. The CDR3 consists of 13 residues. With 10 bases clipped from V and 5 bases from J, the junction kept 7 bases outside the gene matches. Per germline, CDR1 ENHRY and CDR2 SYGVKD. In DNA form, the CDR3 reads TGTGCCAGCCAGGCCGGGGGGACCGGGGAGCTGTTTTTT. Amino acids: CASQAGGTGELFF.

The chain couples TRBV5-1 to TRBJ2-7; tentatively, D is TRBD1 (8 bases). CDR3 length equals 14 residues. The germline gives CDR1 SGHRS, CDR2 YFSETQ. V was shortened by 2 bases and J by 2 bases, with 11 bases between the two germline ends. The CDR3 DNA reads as TGCGCCAGCAGCTTCACAGGGGGGGCCTACGAGCAGTACTTC. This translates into CASSFTGGAYEQYF.